Listed below are T cell receptor beta chains from one sample, sequenced in a study of cytomegalovirus exposure and HLA in healthy donors. The repertoire was sequenced with immunoSEQ multiplex PCR; TCRdb's copy has only in-frame clones and lacks some. The sample records around 190,000 clones, 75% to 90% being singletons. Source material: PBMCs. The receptors derive from a man younger than 30 in good health and CMV-seropositive. Each CDR3 is given with its conserved first and last residue. Fields, in order: V gene, J gene, D gene, CDR3 length, clone size, CDR3 protein, CDR3 DNA. A D gene is named only where the DNA matches it firmly. Size is omitted from some rows. Given values are once, few, many or a class for expanded clones.

V gene: TRBV7-9; J gene: TRBJ2-7; D gene: .; CDR3 length: 13; clone size: .; CDR3 protein: CASSSEVPYEQYF; CDR3 DNA: TGTGCCAGCAGCAGCGAAGTCCCCTACGAGCAGTACTTC
V gene: TRBV14; J gene: TRBJ1-3; D gene: .; CDR3 length: 15; clone size: .; CDR3 protein: CASSHAGPPGNTIYF; CDR3 DNA: TGTGCCAGCAGCCACGCAGGCCCCCCTGGAAACACCATATATTTT
V gene: TRBV18; J gene: TRBJ2-3; D gene: .; CDR3 length: 16; clone size: once; CDR3 protein: CASSRVRDIVTDTQYF; CDR3 DNA: TGTGCCAGCTCACGGGTCCGGGACATAGTCACAGATACGCAGTATTTT
V gene: TRBV30; J gene: TRBJ1-4; D gene: .; CDR3 length: 13; clone size: .; CDR3 protein: CAWGHGQSEKLFF; CDR3 DNA: TGTGCCTGGGGACACGGGCAGTCTGAAAAACTGTTTTTT
V gene: TRBV10-1; J gene: TRBJ2-1; D gene: .; CDR3 length: 13; clone size: once; CDR3 protein: CASSEALGREQFF; CDR3 DNA: TGCGCCAGCAGTGAGGCATTAGGGAGGGAGCAGTTCTTC
V gene: TRBV28; J gene: TRBJ1-2; D gene: .; CDR3 length: 14; clone size: .; CDR3 protein: CASTLTGLPYGYTF; CDR3 DNA: TGTGCCAGCACCCTAACTGGGCTCCCCTATGGCTACACCTTC
V gene: TRBV7-9; J gene: TRBJ2-2; D gene: .; CDR3 length: 13; clone size: few; CDR3 protein: CASETTVTGELFF; CDR3 DNA: TGTGCCAGCGAGACTACGGTGACCGGGGAGCTGTTTTTT
V gene: TRBV11-2; J gene: TRBJ1-3; D gene: TRBD1; CDR3 length: 15; clone size: .; CDR3 protein: CASSRTGSSGNTIYF; CDR3 DNA: TGTGCCAGCAGCCGGACAGGGAGCTCTGGAAACACCATATATTTT
V gene: TRBV5-4; J gene: TRBJ2-6; D gene: .; CDR3 length: 15; clone size: .; CDR3 protein: CASSSGRPGANVLTF; CDR3 DNA: TGTGCCAGCAGCAGCGGTAGACCTGGGGCCAACGTCCTGACTTTC
V gene: TRBV9; J gene: TRBJ2-3; D gene: .; CDR3 length: 12; clone size: .; CDR3 protein: CASSSSTDTQYF; CDR3 DNA: TGTGCCAGCAGCAGCAGCACAGATACGCAGTATTTT